The present T cell receptor (beta chain) was sequenced within a study of CD4 and CD8 cells across lung adenocarcinoma regions. Donors had localized lung adenocarcinoma, a non-small cell lung cancer. Only a few counts were recorded for this clonotype. Each CDR3 protein gets one entry after TCRdb re-called the PCR reads with MiXCR. The sample includes 5,000 to 6,500 distinct CDR3 sequences, approximately 65% of them seen just once. From germline, CDR1 is MNHNS and CDR2 SASEGT. The CDR3 has 14 amino acids. Sample: CD4+ T cells from the center of a lung tumor. The gene calls are TRBV6-1 and TRBJ2-5, with D possibly being TRBD1 (5 bases). Near its end, the DNA agrees better with TRBJ2-7, so the J call may be wrong. The sequence was obtained from a female donor with lung adenocarcinoma. The CD4 and CD8 labels of this study may be unreliable. The CDR3 here is CASSPWQGPYEQYF. Written as DNA, the CDR3 is TGTGCCAGCAGTCCCTGGCAGGGCCCCTACGAGCAGTACTTC.